This record covers a single T cell receptor (beta chain). Its antigen is unknown. It has no much larger one-base neighbor in the sample; base qualities were not kept. Spanning cysteine to phenylalanine, the CDR3 consists of 15 amino acids. Left in the record is the CDR3 DNA by itself, 45 bases read in frame from the first base. Looking up the germline V gene yields CDR1 MNHEY and CDR2 SVGEGT. At the junction V is shortened by 2 bases and J by 8 bases; bases outside the gene matches: 7. Each collaborating institution followed its own protocols to collect whole blood in K2EDTA tubes. Collaborator samples were shipped for TCRbeta analysis as frozen whole blood, isolated PBMCs, or DNA extracted from either sample type. TCRbeta CDR3 regions were amplified from genomic DNA by means of the immunoSEQ Assay, a bias-controlled multiplex PCR. The paper's processing steps were these. The number of nucleated cells in each sample was estimated from the amplification of reference gene primers within the assay. To quantify the absolute abundance of each unique TCRbeta CDR3 rearrangement, sequence reads were collapsed and filtered. For each sample, productive Simpson clonality was calculated as the square root of Simpson's diversity index over productive rearrangements. Entries here come from immuneACCESS through TCRdb and include only in-frame sequences with V and J called. Some clones fail to appear in such tables; in the studies checked, an unresolved V gene covers under half of the shortfall, and the cause of the remainder is unknown. The V and J calls and clone size are taken from that table; D and trimming were inferred from the DNA. The sample table lists about 89,000 clones, over 65% of them with a count of one. Roughly 45% of the sample comes from the top ten.

This sample was taken from a study of blood T cell repertoires in COVID-19 (dated by TCRdb to 2020 to 2022). About the full investigation: The collaborator samples originated in the United States, Italy and Spain and spanned the acute and convalescent phases of COVID-19. Nearly every sample came with metadata listing a de-identified subject ID, COVID-19 status, age in years and sex. The repertoires were released in a freely available public database intended as a resource for research on the immune response to SARS-CoV-2. Where HLA class I and class II types were available, the types were taken from metadata supplied by the sample provider, not from assay-based typing. Subjects who had been exposed to COVID-19, were actively infected with it, or had recovered from it provided the deeply sampled blood TCRbeta repertoires that made up the dataset. The prospective study material was composed of cDNA or gDNA derived from T cells, B-cell-depleted T cells, or PBMCs. The samples were drawn from two sources: the first 160 participants of the ongoing ImmuneRACE study, and 950 to 1,500 subjects contributed by 6 global collaborators.

Results and caveats for the whole study, not just this receptor: Clinical and demographic metadata were provided uncurated, with the amount varying by source and participant.

This sequence uses TRBV6-2 or TRBV6-3 and TRBJ2-1, with 9 junctional bases fitting TRBD2. The sequenced sample was peripheral blood. This sequence was found in a human donor in a cohort sampled during active COVID-19. The DNA reads as follows: TGTGCCAGCAGTTACGGGGGCGGGAGGGCCGATGAGCAGTTCTTC. Its protein product is CASSYGGGRADEQFF.